These T cell receptor beta chains were read from a single sample in a study of T cell responses to AZD1222 COVID-19 vaccine. TCRdb's copy holds only in-frame clones and misses some; the assay was immunoSEQ multiplex PCR. The profile shows roughly 100,000 clones, 88% of them singletons. The input for sequencing was peripheral blood, taken on day 0 of AZD1222 vaccination. These receptors were collected from an adult in good health. Both conserved end residues are part of each CDR3. Each record gives: J gene, CDR3 length, clone size, D gene, V gene, CDR3 protein, CDR3 DNA. D genes are given only for firm matches. Size tells how often a clone was seen (once, few, many) or the class of an expanded clone, and some rows leave it out.

j_gene: TRBJ2-2; len: 17; abundance: .; d_gene: .; v_gene: TRBV9; CDR3aa: CASSVSGKMDDTGELFF; CDR3nt: TGTGCCAGCAGCGTCTCGGGGAAAATGGACGACACCGGGGAGCTGTTTTTT
j_gene: TRBJ2-7; len: 15; abundance: .; d_gene: TRBD1; v_gene: TRBV7-9; CDR3aa: CASSPGTAPAYEQYF; CDR3nt: TGTGCCAGCAGCCCGGGGACAGCGCCAGCCTACGAGCAGTACTTC
j_gene: TRBJ1-1; len: 14; abundance: .; d_gene: .; v_gene: TRBV5-1; CDR3aa: CASSLDSPSVVAFF; CDR3nt: TGCGCCAGCAGCTTGGACAGCCCCTCGGTGGTGGCTTTCTTT
j_gene: TRBJ1-2; len: 13; abundance: .; d_gene: TRBD1; v_gene: TRBV5-1; CDR3aa: CASREATGDGYTF; CDR3nt: TGCGCCAGCAGAGAGGCAACAGGGGACGGCTACACCTTC
j_gene: TRBJ1-5; len: 14; abundance: .; d_gene: .; v_gene: TRBV5-8; CDR3aa: CASSSTGLNQPQHF; CDR3nt: TGTGCCAGCAGCTCGACAGGACTTAATCAGCCCCAGCATTTT
j_gene: TRBJ1-2; len: 15; abundance: once; d_gene: .; v_gene: TRBV15; CDR3aa: CATSRLDTANYGYTF; CDR3nt: TGTGCCACCAGCAGACTGGACACAGCTAACTATGGCTACACCTTC
j_gene: TRBJ2-2; len: 16; abundance: .; d_gene: .; v_gene: TRBV19; CDR3aa: CASSIGRGTNTGELFF; CDR3nt: TGTGCCAGTAGTATAGGCAGAGGGACGAACACCGGGGAGCTGTTTTTT
j_gene: TRBJ1-2; len: 13; abundance: .; d_gene: .; v_gene: TRBV29-1; CDR3aa: CSARERANYGYTF; CDR3nt: TGCAGCGCAAGAGAAAGAGCTAACTATGGCTACACCTTC
j_gene: TRBJ1-5; len: 16; abundance: .; d_gene: TRBD1; v_gene: TRBV27; CDR3aa: CASSPTGGYSNQPQHF; CDR3nt: TGTGCCAGCAGTCCTACAGGGGGCTATAGCAATCAGCCCCAGCATTTT
j_gene: TRBJ1-6; len: 15; abundance: .; d_gene: .; v_gene: TRBV28; CDR3aa: CASSPSRGADSPLHF; CDR3nt: TGTGCCAGCAGTCCCTCGAGGGGGGCCGATTCACCCCTCCACTTT
j_gene: TRBJ2-7; len: 14; abundance: few; d_gene: TRBD1; v_gene: TRBV5-1; CDR3aa: CASSLSQGDYEQYF; CDR3nt: TGCGCCAGCAGCCTCTCACAGGGGGACTACGAGCAGTACTTC
j_gene: TRBJ2-5; len: 13; abundance: .; d_gene: .; v_gene: TRBV7-2; CDR3aa: CASSLDTARTQYF; CDR3nt: TGTGCCAGCAGCTTGGACACCGCCCGGACCCAGTACTTC
j_gene: TRBJ2-3; len: 16; abundance: .; d_gene: .; v_gene: TRBV3-1/TRBV3-2; CDR3aa: CASSQYEAASTDTQYF; CDR3nt: TGTGCCAGCAGCCAATACGAGGCGGCTAGCACAGATACGCAGTATTTT
j_gene: TRBJ1-2; len: 12; abundance: .; d_gene: .; v_gene: TRBV29-1; CDR3aa: CSVHSTNYGYTF; CDR3nt: TGCAGCGTTCACTCGACTAACTATGGCTACACCTTC
j_gene: TRBJ1-1; len: 15; abundance: many; d_gene: .; v_gene: TRBV7-9; CDR3aa: CASSLATGQNTEAFF; CDR3nt: TGTGCCAGCAGCTTAGCCACAGGGCAGAACACTGAAGCTTTCTTT
j_gene: TRBJ2-4; len: 15; abundance: .; d_gene: TRBD1; v_gene: TRBV19; CDR3aa: CASSAGGLGKNIQYF; CDR3nt: TGTGCCAGTAGTGCAGGGGGCTTGGGCAAAAACATTCAGTACTTC
j_gene: TRBJ2-1; len: 14; abundance: .; d_gene: .; v_gene: TRBV28; CDR3aa: CASSYSGESNEQFF; CDR3nt: TGTGCCAGCAGTTACTCGGGAGAATCGAATGAGCAGTTCTTC